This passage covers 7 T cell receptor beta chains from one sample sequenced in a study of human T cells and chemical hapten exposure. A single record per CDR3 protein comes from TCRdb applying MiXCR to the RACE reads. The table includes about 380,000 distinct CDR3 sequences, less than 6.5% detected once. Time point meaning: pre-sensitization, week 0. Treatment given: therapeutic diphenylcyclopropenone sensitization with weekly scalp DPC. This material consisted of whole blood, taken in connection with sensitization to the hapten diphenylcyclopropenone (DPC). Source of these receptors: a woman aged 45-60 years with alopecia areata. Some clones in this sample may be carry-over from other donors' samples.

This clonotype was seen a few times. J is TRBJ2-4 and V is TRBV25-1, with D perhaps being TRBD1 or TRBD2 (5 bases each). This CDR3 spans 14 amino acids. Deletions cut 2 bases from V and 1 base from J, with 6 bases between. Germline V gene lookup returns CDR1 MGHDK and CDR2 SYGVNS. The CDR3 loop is CASSEEGAKNIQYF. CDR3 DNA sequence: TGTGCCAGCAGTGAAGAGGGGGCCAAAAACATTCAGTACTTC.

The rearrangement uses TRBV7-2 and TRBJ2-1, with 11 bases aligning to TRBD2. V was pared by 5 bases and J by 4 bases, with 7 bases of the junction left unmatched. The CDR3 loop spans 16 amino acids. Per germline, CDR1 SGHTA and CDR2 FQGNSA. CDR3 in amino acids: CASSPRTSGQYNEQFF. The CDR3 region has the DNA TGTGCCAGCAGCCCCCGGACTAGCGGGCAATACAATGAGCAGTTCTTC. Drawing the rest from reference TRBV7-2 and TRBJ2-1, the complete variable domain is GAGVSQSPSNKVTEKGKDVELRCDPISGHTALYWYRQSLGQGLEFLIYFQGNSAPDKSGLPSDRFSAERTGGSVSTLTIQRTQQEDSAVYLCASSPRTSGQYNEQFFGPGTRLTVL.

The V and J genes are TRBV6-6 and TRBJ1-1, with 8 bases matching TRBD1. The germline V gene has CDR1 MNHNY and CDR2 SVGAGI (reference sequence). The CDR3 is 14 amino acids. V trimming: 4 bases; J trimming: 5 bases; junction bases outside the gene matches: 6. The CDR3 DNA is TGTGCCAGCAGTTCAGGGGGCGCAAGGACTGAAGCTTTCTTT. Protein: CASSSGGARTEAFF.

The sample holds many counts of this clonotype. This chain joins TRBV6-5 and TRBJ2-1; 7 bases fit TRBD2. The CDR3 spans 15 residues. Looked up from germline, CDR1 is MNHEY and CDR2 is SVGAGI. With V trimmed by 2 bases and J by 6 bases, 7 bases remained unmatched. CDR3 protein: CASSYGGSPINEQFF. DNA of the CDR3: TGTGCCAGCAGTTACGGCGGGAGCCCAATCAATGAGCAGTTCTTC.

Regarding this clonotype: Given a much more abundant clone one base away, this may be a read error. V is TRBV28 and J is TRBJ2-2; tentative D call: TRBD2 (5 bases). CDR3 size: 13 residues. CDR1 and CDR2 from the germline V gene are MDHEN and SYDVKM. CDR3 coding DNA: TGTGCCAGCCAAATTTTTAACACCGGGGAGCAGTTTTTT. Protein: CASQIFNTGEQFF.

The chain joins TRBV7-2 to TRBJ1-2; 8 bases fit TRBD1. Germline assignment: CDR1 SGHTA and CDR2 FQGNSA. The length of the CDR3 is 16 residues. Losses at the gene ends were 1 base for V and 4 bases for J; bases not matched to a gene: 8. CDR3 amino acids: CASSLDHGTGPYGYTF. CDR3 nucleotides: TGTGCCAGCAGCTTAGATCACGGGACAGGCCCCTATGGCTACACCTTC.

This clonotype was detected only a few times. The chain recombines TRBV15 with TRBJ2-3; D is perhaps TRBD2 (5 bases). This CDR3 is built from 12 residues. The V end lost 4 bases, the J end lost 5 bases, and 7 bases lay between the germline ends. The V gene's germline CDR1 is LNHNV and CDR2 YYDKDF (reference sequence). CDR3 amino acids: CATSIRGDTQYF. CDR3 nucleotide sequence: TGTGCCACCAGCATCCGGGGAGATACGCAGTATTTT. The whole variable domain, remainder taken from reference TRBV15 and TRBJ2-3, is DAMVIQNPRYQVTQFGKPVTLSCSQTLNHNVMYWYQQKSSQAPKLLFHYYDKDFNNEADTPDNFQSRRPNTSFCFLDIRSPGLGDTAMYLCATSIRGDTQYFGPGTRLTVL.